These 31 T cell receptor beta chains originate from one sample sequenced in a study of graft-versus-host responses after intestinal transplantation. These receptors are not linked to any known antigen. Data came from immunoSEQ multiplex PCR; TCRdb stores just in-frame clones and leaves some out. The sample comprises more than 65,000 clones, roughly 90% of which are singletons, and 6% to 9% rests with the top ten. Sequenced material: unstimulated CD8+ T cells sorted from spleen or lymph node cells, taken before transplant. The receptors derive from a human donor who was the organ donor for an intestinal transplant.

The genes are TRBV9 and TRBJ1-5; 9 bases agree with TRBD1. This CDR3 has 17 residues. Looked up from germline, CDR1 is SGDLS and CDR2 is YYNGEE. Unmatched junction bases numbered 6, after V lost 0 bases and J lost 2 bases. CDR3: CASSVAGRTGGNQPQHF. The CDR3 DNA is TGTGCCAGCAGCGTAGCTGGTAGGACAGGGGGCAATCAGCCCCAGCATTTT.

This chain links TRBV7-9 with TRBJ1-1; TRBD1 aligns across 7 bases. Germline V gene sequence: CDR1 SEHNR, CDR2 FQNEAQ (reference sequence). This CDR3 comprises 19 residues. Unmatched junction bases numbered 14, after V lost 1 base and J lost 0 bases. The DNA of the CDR3 is TGTGCCAGCAGCTTAGGTACTTTGCGTAGGGGGCCTATGAACACTGAAGCTTTCTTT. Encoded protein: CASSLGTLRRGPMNTEAFF.

This chain joins TRBV9 and TRBJ2-7, with D possibly TRBD1 on 7 matching bases. V was shortened by 5 bases and J by 4 bases, with 16 bases between the two germline ends. CDR3 length: 14 amino acids. Germline-derived CDR1 and CDR2 are SGDLS and YYNGEE. CDR3 region: CASSENGGQYEQYF. CDR3 in DNA: TGTGCCAGCAGTGAAAACGGGGGACAGTACGAGCAGTACTTC. The full variable domain, its missing parts supplied by reference TRBV9 and TRBJ2-7, is DSGVTQTPKHLITATGQRVTLRCSPRSGDLSVYWYQQSLDQGLQFLIQYYNGEERAKGNILERFSAQQFPDLHSELNLSSLELGDSALYFCASSENGGQYEQYFGPGTRLTVT.

J is TRBJ1-1 and V is TRBV10-3; D gene uncertain. The CDR3 covers 19 residues. Germline V gene data show CDR1 as ENHRY and CDR2 as SYGVKD. Between the trimmed V and J ends, which lost 10 bases and 0 bases, there was a span of 30 bases. The chain's CDR3 is CATEPRLEAAGELNTEAFF. CDR3 bases: TGTGCCACCGAACCCAGATTAGAGGCGGCCGGAGAGTTGAACACTGAAGCTTTCTTT.

This sequence joins TRBV6-5 and TRBJ2-2; D is unclear. CDR1 MNHEY and CDR2 SVGAGI come from the germline V gene. V was shortened by 4 bases and J by 3 bases, with 3 bases between the two germline ends. The CDR3 runs to 12 residues. CDR3 loop: CASSLYTGELFF. DNA of the CDR3: TGTGCCAGCAGTTTATACACCGGGGAGCTGTTTTTT.

Of note for this clone: This specimen includes other DNA sequences encoding the same CDR3. J is TRBJ2-5 and V is TRBV5-1; no clear D. Per the germline V gene, CDR1 is SGHRS and CDR2 is YFSETQ. Between the trimmed V and J ends, which lost 4 bases and 1 base, there was a span of 2 bases. The CDR3 covers 11 residues. The DNA for the CDR3 is TGCGCCAGCAGCGCCCAAGAGACCCAGTACTTC. Its translation is CASSAQETQYF.

This clone was recorded once. The chain carries TRBV7-3 and TRBJ2-3; tentative D call: TRBD1 (7 bases). The CDR3 is 16 residues long. Germline V gene sequence: CDR1 SGHTA, CDR2 FQGTGA. The V gene lost 3 bases and the J gene lost 4 bases, with 17 bases spanning the gap. The CDR3 is CASSLIGQGGSDTQYF. The CDR3 bases are TGTGCCAGCAGCTTGATAGGCCAGGGGGGATCAGATACGCAGTATTTT.

V usage is TRBV25-1 and J usage is TRBJ2-7, with D hard to call. Trimming took off 4 bases at V and 2 bases at J, with 9 bases between the two ends. Germline CDR1 is MGHDK and CDR2 is SYGVNS. The CDR3 length is 13 residues. Written as DNA, the CDR3 is TGTGCCAGCAGTGGGGATCCTCCCTACGAGCAGTACTTC. It codes for CASSGDPPYEQYF.

This clone was detected once. The chain has TRBV19 and TRBJ1-6; TRBD1 matches at 8 bases. V was clipped by 10 bases and J by 7 bases; unmatched bases: 6. Germline values: CDR1 LNHDA, CDR2 SQIVND (reference sequence). The CDR3 is 13 residues long. This CDR3 reads CAITDRVNSPLHF. The DNA of the CDR3 is TGTGCCATTACGGACAGGGTAAATTCACCCCTCCACTTT.

Concerning this clone itself: The junction shows a germline mismatch at one end, possibly a read error. This same CDR3 is encoded by further DNA sequences in the sample. V and J are TRBV7-3 and TRBJ2-7; weak D call: TRBD1 (6 bases). The CDR3 is 15 amino acids. Germline values: CDR1 SGHTA, CDR2 FQGTGA. CDR3 nucleotide sequence: TGCGCCAGCAGCGAAGGACAGCCATCCTCCTACGAGCAGTACTTC. Its translation is CASSEGQPSSYEQYF.

The chain carries TRBV7-5 and TRBJ2-1; the tabulated D call, TRBD1, remains unverified against the DNA. TRBV7-5 is flagged as a pseudogene. The CDR3 sequence is 15 residues long. The CDR3 reads CVRARDREGYNEQFF. The CDR3 DNA is TGTGTCAGAGCCAGGGACAGGGAAGGCTACAATGAGCAGTTCTTC.

This clone was counted once. This sequence joins TRBV5-4 and TRBJ2-7, with TRBD2 identical over 13 bases. The J segment lost 5 bases and the V segment lost 0 bases, leaving 5 bases of the junction unmatched. Germline assignment: CDR1 SGHNT and CDR2 YYREEE (reference sequence). This CDR3 has 16 amino acids. The CDR3: CASSLEGLAGIDEQYF. DNA for the CDR3: TGTGCCAGCAGCTTGGAGGGACTAGCGGGAATCGACGAGCAGTACTTC.

The rearrangement uses TRBV10-3 and TRBJ2-3; TRBD2 aligns across 7 bases. From germline, CDR1 is ENHRY and CDR2 SYGVKD. The CDR3 runs to 14 residues. The J segment lost 2 bases and the V segment lost 7 bases, leaving 6 bases of the junction unmatched. CDR3: CAITSGEYTDTQYF. The CDR3 DNA reads TGTGCCATCACCAGCGGGGAGTACACAGATACGCAGTATTTT.

The chain is built from TRBV4-2 and TRBJ1-1, with a possible D match to TRBD1 (6 bases). Germline loops: CDR1 LGHNA, CDR2 YNFKEQ. The CDR3 is 17 amino acids. V lost 0 bases to trimming and J lost 3 bases, with 17 bases between them. CDR3 in amino acids: CASSQDTPGAWDTEAFF. CDR3 DNA sequence: TGTGCCAGCAGCCAAGATACGCCGGGGGCGTGGGACACTGAAGCTTTCTTT.

The chain is built from TRBV4-1 and TRBJ1-2, with D maybe TRBD1 (5 bases). The CDR3 loop spans 15 amino acids. V dropped 4 bases and J dropped 5 bases, with 17 bases sitting between them. Per the germline V gene, CDR1 is MGHRA and CDR2 is YSYEKL. The CDR3 region has the DNA TGCGCCAGCAGCCCCTTGGGGGGGTCCCATTATGGCTACACCTTC. Amino acids: CASSPLGGSHYGYTF.

The chain links TRBV30 to TRBJ1-1, with 8 bases aligning to TRBD1. The CDR3 contains 13 residues. Germline V gives CDR1 GTSNPN, CDR2 SVGIG (reference sequence). Unmatched junction bases numbered 3, after V lost 5 bases and J lost 1 base. The CDR3 sequence is CAWGGTGNTEAFF. The DNA for the CDR3 is TGTGCCTGGGGGGGGACAGGGAACACTGAAGCTTTCTTT.

This clone was picked up one time. The chain uses TRBV9 and TRBJ1-3; D remains ambiguous. Germline CDR1 is SGDLS and CDR2 is YYNGEE. Trimming removed 0 bases at V and 0 bases at J, with 10 bases between. CDR3 length: 16 amino acids. The CDR3 DNA is TGTGCCAGCAGCGTAGATGGCGACCTCTCTGGAAACACCATATATTTT. Its translation is CASSVDGDLSGNTIYF.

The CDR3 region is CASSLLREQETQYF. As DNA, the CDR3 is TGTGCCAGCAGTTTACTCCGGGAACAAGAGACCCAGTACTTC. The rearrangement joins TRBV27 to TRBJ2-5; TRBD2 is a possible D gene (5 bases). V lost 2 bases and J lost 2, with 9 bases in between. The CDR3 runs 14 residues. The germline gives CDR1 MNHEY, CDR2 SMNVEV (reference sequence).

CDR3 sequence: CASSIAARDGWGSPLHF. CDR3 in DNA: TGTGCCAGTAGTATCGCGGCAAGAGATGGGTGGGGTTCACCCCTCCACTTT. The J gene is TRBJ1-6, the V gene TRBV19, with D unclear. Germline lookup yields CDR1 LNHDA and CDR2 SQIVND (reference sequence). Trimming took off 3 bases at V and 9 bases at J, with 21 bases between the two ends. This CDR3 region has 17 residues.

The chain couples TRBV30 to TRBJ1-1; no clear D. The CDR3 extends over 12 amino acids. Between the trimmed V and J ends, which lost 4 bases and 6 bases, there was a span of 12 bases. Per germline, CDR1 GTSNPN and CDR2 SVGIG (reference sequence). CDR3 in amino acids: CAWTESLAEAFF. The CDR3 bases are TGTGCCTGGACTGAGTCTTTGGCTGAAGCTTTCTTT.

For this clone: One junction end does not reproduce the germline sequence, and a read error may be involved. The CDR3 loop reads CASSTSSGRNTGELFF. Written as DNA, the CDR3 is TGTGCTAGCAGCACGTCTAGCGGGAGGAACACCGGGGAGCTGTTTTTT. The V gene is TRBV7-7, the J gene TRBJ2-2; 10 nucleotides line up with TRBD2. The CDR3 length is 16 residues. Germline CDR1 and CDR2: SSHAT and FNYEAQ (reference sequence).

The chain combines TRBV10-1 with TRBJ2-7; D possibly uses TRBD1 or TRBD2 (5 bases each). This CDR3 has 14 residues. CDR1 WNHNN and CDR2 SYGVQD come from the germline V gene (reference sequence). Trimming removed 3 bases from V and 3 bases from J, with 12 bases in between. Here the CDR3 DNA reads TGCGCCAGCAGTGACAGCCGAGGGGTCTACGAGCAGTACTTC. Translated, it gives CASSDSRGVYEQYF.

The genes are TRBV6-5 and TRBJ2-5; 9 bases agree with TRBD1. J was trimmed by 0 bases and V by 10 bases; bases with no gene match: 9. The CDR3 runs 15 residues. CDR1 and CDR2 from the germline V gene are MNHEY and SVGAGI. Written as DNA, the CDR3 is TGTGCCACCCGGGACAGGGCCTTACACCAAGAGACCCAGTACTTC. Protein sequence: CATRDRALHQETQYF.

This chain joins TRBV5-4 and TRBJ2-7; D is undetermined. This CDR3 is built from 14 residues. Germline CDR1 is SGHNT and CDR2 is YYREEE (reference sequence). V was cut by 2 bases and J by 2 bases, with 11 bases left in between. This CDR3 is CASSLRTAPYEQYF. For the CDR3, the DNA is TGTGCCAGCAGCTTACGGACCGCCCCCTACGAGCAGTACTTC.

This chain links TRBV27 with TRBJ1-4, with D unclear. Germline CDR1 is MNHEY and CDR2 is SMNVEV (reference sequence). The CDR3 totals 16 residues. Trimming took 6 bases from V and 0 from J, leaving 14 bases between them. This CDR3 reads CASSHRPSATNEKLFF. CDR3 nucleotides: TGTGCCAGCAGCCACCGCCCCTCTGCAACTAATGAAAAACTGTTTTTT.

V usage is TRBV10-1 and J usage is TRBJ2-5, with D maybe TRBD2 (6 bases). V lost 6 bases and J 3 bases, leaving 17 bases between the germline ends. The CDR3 runs 15 residues. Germline values: CDR1 WNHNN, CDR2 SYGVQD (reference sequence). CDR3 bases: TGCGCCAGCAGACTCCGGGACTCTAGTAAAGAGACCCAGTACTTC. Its translation is CASRLRDSSKETQYF.

This chain connects TRBV4-1 to TRBJ1-1; TRBD1 is a possible D gene (5 bases). Between the trimmed V and J ends, which lost 1 base and 1 base, there was a span of 19 bases. Germline V gives CDR1 MGHRA, CDR2 YSYEKL. The CDR3 sequence is 18 residues long. The CDR3 bases are TGCGCCAGCAGCCAAGGGTGGACAAGACATGGGGAGAACACTGAAGCTTTCTTT. Its protein product is CASSQGWTRHGENTEAFF.

The chain joins TRBV11-3 to TRBJ2-7, with TRBD2 matching 14 bases. V lost 4 bases and J lost 0; bases outside the gene matches: 14. The CDR3 consists of 20 residues. CDR1 and CDR2 from the germline V gene are SGHNT and YENEEA. The CDR3 loop reads CASSWTGLAGALDSSYEQYF. The CDR3 DNA reads TGTGCCAGCAGCTGGACGGGACTAGCGGGGGCCCTCGACAGCTCCTACGAGCAGTACTTC.

The chain employs TRBV6-5 and TRBJ1-1; unclear D gene. The germline V and J ends were trimmed by 2 bases and 3 bases, with 16 bases remaining between them. Germline CDR1 reads MNHEY; CDR2 reads SVGAGI. The CDR3 runs to 16 residues. The CDR3 spells CASSYVEALDHTEAFF. CDR3 DNA: TGTGCCAGCAGTTACGTAGAGGCCCTTGACCACACTGAAGCTTTCTTT.

The chain carries TRBV19 and TRBJ2-1; 9 nucleotides align to TRBD1. The CDR3 loop spans 15 amino acids. Losses at the gene ends were 6 bases for V and 2 bases for J; bases not matched to a gene: 5. The germline V gene encodes CDR1 LNHDA and CDR2 SQIVND (reference sequence). Written as DNA, the CDR3 is TGTGCCAGTAGCGTGACAGGGGGAACCTACAATGAGCAGTTCTTC. Amino acid sequence: CASSVTGGTYNEQFF.

The chain recombines TRBV11-3 with TRBJ2-1, with TRBD2 matching 9 bases. The CDR3 spans 15 residues. The ends lost 5 bases at V and 12 bases at J; junction bases unmatched: 14. The germline V gene has CDR1 SGHNT and CDR2 YENEEA. CDR3 coding DNA: TGTGCCAGCAGCATCGCGGGAGGGTACCCTGTCGTGCAGTTCTTC. It is translated as CASSIAGGYPVVQFF.